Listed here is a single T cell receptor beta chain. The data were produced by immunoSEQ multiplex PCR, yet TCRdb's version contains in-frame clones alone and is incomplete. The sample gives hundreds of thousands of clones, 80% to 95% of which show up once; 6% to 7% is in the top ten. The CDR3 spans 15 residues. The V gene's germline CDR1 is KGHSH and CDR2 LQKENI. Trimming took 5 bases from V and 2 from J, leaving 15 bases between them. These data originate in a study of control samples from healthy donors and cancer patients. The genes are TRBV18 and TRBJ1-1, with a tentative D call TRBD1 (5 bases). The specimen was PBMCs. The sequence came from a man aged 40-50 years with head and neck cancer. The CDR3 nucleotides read TGTGCCAGCTCAGGTACGGGGGGAGACAACACTGAAGCTTTCTTT. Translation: CASSGTGGDNTEAFF.